The rows below give T cell receptor beta chains drawn from one sample of a study of beta chain features in type 1 diabetes. TCRdb's table, derived via immunoSEQ multiplex PCR, lists solely in-frame clones and lacks some. The sample holds a few hundred thousand clones; 8.5% to 10% are singletons and the top ten take 0.55% to 0.75%. Sequencing used central memory CD4+ T cells from blood. These receptors were collected from a man aged 25 to 40 with type 1 diabetes. The CDR3 runs from the conserved cysteine through the conserved F or W. The D gene is left open where the match is weak. For some rows the clone size is stated as once, few or many, or as a class when expanded; others skip it.

>TRBJ2-3|.|TRBD2|16|TRBV4-2
CASSLTSGRAADTQYF
>TRBJ2-1|.|.|15|TRBV6-6
CASSKGGGDYNEQFF
>TRBJ1-6|.|TRBD1|14|TRBV9
CASSVQGGDSPLHF
>TRBJ2-7|few|.|13|TRBV10-3
CATTRSVSYEQYF
>TRBJ2-1|.|TRBD2|16|TRBV7-2
CASSGKTSGSGNEQFF
>TRBJ2-7|few|TRBD1|15|TRBV2
CASSERTTGAYEQYF
>TRBJ2-7|.|.|13|TRBV28
CASSLGGTHEQYF
>TRBJ1-1|.|.|13|TRBV27
CASSLNPDTATFF
>TRBJ1-2|.|TRBD1|12|TRBV6-5
CASSTYRGGYTF
>TRBJ2-5|few|.|14|TRBV2
CASSVSEYQETQYF
>TRBJ2-1|few|.|15|TRBV27
CASSLSTGYYNEQFF
>TRBJ2-3|few|TRBD1|14|TRBV6-6
CASSRQTGIDTQYF
>TRBJ2-3|.|TRBD2|17|TRBV4-2
CASSRGTSGDITDTQYF
>TRBJ2-4|few|TRBD2|15|TRBV14
CASSPTGGAKNIQYF
>TRBJ2-2|few|.|12|TRBV2
CASSTGSGELFF
>TRBJ1-1|.|.|14|TRBV5-1
CASSLDGANTEAFF
>TRBJ1-5|few|.|14|TRBV28
CASSLNLSNQPQHF
>TRBJ2-3|few|TRBD1|14|TRBV7-2
CASSSTGGADTQYF
>TRBJ2-5|.|.|14|TRBV18
CASSRSGGDETQYF
>TRBJ2-1|many|.|15|TRBV28
CASSFGGNTYNEQFF
>TRBJ2-1|.|TRBD2|14|TRBV11-1
CASSPRLAGDEQFF
>TRBJ1-5|few|TRBD1|15|TRBV4-1
CASSQGQGLNQPQHF
>TRBJ2-7|.|TRBD2|13|TRBV2
CASRREGSYEQYF
>TRBJ1-2|few|.|13|TRBV7-2
CASSLNRLYGYTF